Shown below are 18 T cell receptor beta chains from a single sample sequenced in a study of blood T cell repertoires in COVID-19. Sequencing used immunoSEQ multiplex PCR; TCRdb keeps in-frame clones, though not all of them. The sample contains 250,000 to 350,000 clones, roughly 90% of which appear only once. Sequencing input: PBMCs or T cells enriched from blood (not recorded which). The receptors derive from a woman aged 45 to 65 who had been exposed to COVID-19.

This clone was seen just once. The chain couples TRBV24-1 to TRBJ2-1, with 8 nucleotides matching TRBD1. Germline V gene lookup returns CDR1 KGHDR and CDR2 SFDVKD. Unmatched junction bases numbered 4, after V lost 2 bases and J lost 2 bases. CDR3 size: 16 residues. CDR3 DNA sequence: TGTGCCACCAGTGATTCGACAGGGGAAACCTACAATGAGCAGTTCTTC. Amino acid sequence: CATSDSTGETYNEQFF.

The genes are TRBV19 and TRBJ2-7, with 10 bases fitting TRBD1. CDR1 and CDR2 (germline): LNHDA, SQIVND (reference sequence). V was pared by 6 bases and J by 3 bases, with 8 bases of the junction left unmatched. This CDR3 is 15 amino acids long. This chain's CDR3 is CASSTGGTGVYEQYF. CDR3 in DNA: TGTGCCAGTAGCACCGGCGGGACAGGGGTCTACGAGCAGTACTTC.

The chain carries TRBV6-1 and TRBJ1-1; tentatively, D is TRBD1 (6 bases). Per germline, CDR1 MNHNS and CDR2 SASEGT. This CDR3 has 14 residues. Trimming pared 2 bases from V and 3 bases from J, leaving 10 bases between. The CDR3 bases are TGTGCCAGCAGTGAATACAGGGTCGACACTGAAGCTTTCTTT. This codes for CASSEYRVDTEAFF.

CDR3 nucleotide sequence: TGTGCCAGCAGTTCGAATTATCGGACGCAGTATTTT. Its protein is CASSSNYRTQYF. The chain links TRBV6-5 to TRBJ2-3; D call uncertain. In germline, CDR1 is MNHEY, CDR2 SVGAGI. Trimming removed 4 bases at V and 9 bases at J, with 11 bases between. The CDR3 is 12 residues long.

The genes are TRBV7-9 and TRBJ1-5; the D is unclear. Looked up from germline, CDR1 is SEHNR and CDR2 is FQNEAQ (reference sequence). This CDR3 contains 19 residues. V lost 8 bases and J 0 bases, leaving 26 bases between the germline ends. CDR3 DNA: TGTGCCAGCTACTTTAACCTGCTGGACGAGGGTCATAGCAATCAGCCCCAGCATTTT. Translated, it gives CASYFNLLDEGHSNQPQHF. Looking up the rest from reference TRBV7-9 and TRBJ1-5 gives the full variable domain: DTGVSQNPRHKITKRGQNVTFRCDPISEHNRLYWYRQTLGQGPEFLTYFQNEAQLEKSRLLSDRFSAERPKGSFSTLEIQRTEQGDSAMYLCASYFNLLDEGHSNQPQHFGDGTRLSIL.

The V gene is TRBV5-4, the J gene TRBJ1-4; maybe TRBD1 (5 bases). CDR3 length: 14 amino acids. Germline V gene sequence: CDR1 SGHNT, CDR2 YYREEE (reference sequence). V lost 2 bases and J 1 base, leaving 6 bases between the germline ends. CDR3 nucleotide sequence: TGTGCCAGCAGCTTCCAGGGAACTAATGAAAAACTGTTTTTT. It encodes CASSFQGTNEKLFF.

This clone came up once. The chain employs TRBV27 and TRBJ2-7, with 16 nucleotides matching TRBD2. Germline assignment: CDR1 MNHEY and CDR2 SMNVEV (reference sequence). V shed 6 bases, J shed 1 base, and the junction held 3 bases outside the gene matches. There are 16 residues in the CDR3. Written as DNA, the CDR3 is TGTGCCAGCAGGGGACTAGCGGGGGGGCTATCCTACGAGCAGTACTTC. Translating it yields CASRGLAGGLSYEQYF.

Concerning this clone itself: A read error may produce the germline difference seen at one junction end. CDR3 sequence reads: CASSPSAGGSHEQYF. The CDR3 DNA follows: TGCGCCAGCAGCCCCTCCGCAGGGGGCTCCCACGAGCAGTACTTC. This sequence joins TRBV5-1 and TRBJ2-7; the match to TRBD1 covers 8 bases. The germline gives CDR1 SGHRS, CDR2 YFSETQ. The CDR3 extends over 15 amino acids.

Only one count was recorded for this clone. This chain connects TRBV7-9 to TRBJ2-7; 8 nucleotides line up with TRBD1. CDR1 and CDR2 (germline): SEHNR, FQNEAQ (reference sequence). The CDR3 runs 15 residues. V dropped 2 bases and J dropped 4; count of bases not matched to a gene: 7. The CDR3 sequence is CASSLFQGAEYEQYF. CDR3 DNA sequence: TGTGCCAGCAGCTTATTTCAGGGGGCGGAGTACGAGCAGTACTTC.

The chain has TRBV7-2 and TRBJ2-3; D possibly corresponds to TRBD2 (5 bases). Germline CDR1 and CDR2: SGHTA and FQGNSA. CDR3 size: 13 residues. Trimming cost V 5 bases and J 2 bases, with 8 bases left between them. The CDR3 loop reads CASSNDYTDTQYF. DNA for the CDR3: TGTGCCAGCAGCAACGACTACACAGATACGCAGTATTTT. Looking up the rest from reference TRBV7-2 and TRBJ2-3 gives the full variable domain: GAGVSQSPSNKVTEKGKDVELRCDPISGHTALYWYRQSLGQGLEFLIYFQGNSAPDKSGLPSDRFSAERTGGSVSTLTIQRTQQEDSAVYLCASSNDYTDTQYFGPGTRLTVL.

This clone was observed once. The V gene is TRBV18, the J gene TRBJ2-6; D call uncertain. This CDR3 contains 13 residues. V shed 8 bases and J shed 2 bases, with 7 bases lying between them. The germline V gene encodes CDR1 KGHSH and CDR2 LQKENI. The chain's CDR3 is CASLPPGANVLTF. The CDR3 region has the DNA TGTGCCAGCCTCCCCCCTGGGGCCAACGTCCTGACTTTC.

This clone was seen a handful of times. The chain links TRBV25-1 to TRBJ1-2; maybe TRBD1 (5 bases). Germline-derived CDR1 and CDR2 are MGHDK and SYGVNS. The V and J ends lost 1 base and 7 bases respectively, with 16 bases between them. The CDR3 is 15 amino acids. CDR3 amino acids: CASSELSKGLSGYTF. CDR3 nucleotides: TGTGCCAGCAGTGAATTGTCCAAGGGGCTGTCTGGCTACACCTTC.

The chain joins TRBV19 to TRBJ2-1; 9 bases line up with TRBD1. Germline V CDR1 and CDR2: LNHDA, SQIVND (reference sequence). V dropped 6 bases and J dropped 9; count of bases not matched to a gene: 12. The CDR3 runs 15 residues. The CDR3, as DNA: TGTGCCAGTAGCCTCGGGGGACAGGGTGGGCGTGAGCAGTTCTTC. This sequence encodes CASSLGGQGGREQFF.

This sequence joins TRBV30 and TRBJ1-1; D gene ambiguous. The CDR3 consists of 11 residues. Trimming stripped 0 bases from V and 5 bases from J, with 4 bases between. The germline gives CDR1 GTSNPN, CDR2 SVGIG (reference sequence). The CDR3 DNA reads TGTGCCTGGAGTGTGGAGACTGAAGCTTTCTTT. It specifies CAWSVETEAFF.

The chain combines TRBV20-1 with TRBJ1-5; 7 bases line up with TRBD1. This CDR3 region has 15 residues. V shed 3 bases and J 3 bases; nucleotides not matched to a gene: 8. Germline lookup yields CDR1 DFQATT and CDR2 SNEGSKA (reference sequence). The CDR3: CSASFRQGFNQPQHF. Here the CDR3 DNA reads TGCAGTGCTAGTTTCCGACAGGGATTCAATCAGCCCCAGCATTTT.

This chain connects TRBV12-3 or TRBV12-4 to TRBJ2-1, with D unresolved. Deletions cut 5 bases from V and 12 bases from J, with 11 bases between. The CDR3 runs 11 residues. This CDR3 is CASSPFGLQFF. The DNA of the CDR3 is TGTGCCAGCAGTCCCTTTGGGCTGCAGTTCTTC.

The chain employs TRBV5-1 and TRBJ2-7; 9 bases are a match to TRBD2. The CDR3 has 16 residues. Losses at the gene ends were 5 bases for V and 2 bases for J; bases not matched to a gene: 11. Germline V gives CDR1 SGHRS, CDR2 YFSETQ. CDR3 DNA sequence: TGCGCCAGCAGTTTTTTTTCTAGCGGGGAAACCTACGAGCAGTACTTC. This translates into CASSFFSSGETYEQYF.

The rearrangement joins TRBV28 to TRBJ1-1, with no clear D. Germline V gives CDR1 MDHEN, CDR2 SYDVKM. There are 15 residues in the CDR3. Trimming shortened V by 5 bases and J by 4 bases, and 17 bases separated the two germline ends. The CDR3 bases are TGTGCCAGCAGTCCGCACACAGAGTACCTCACTGAAGCTTTCTTT. Its protein is CASSPHTEYLTEAFF.